Included here is one T cell receptor beta chain sequence, with context. The data were produced by immunoSEQ multiplex PCR, yet TCRdb's version contains in-frame clones alone and is incomplete. The sample lists over 75,000 clones, 91% occurring once. The data originate from a study of control samples from healthy donors and cancer patients. V lost 5 bases and J lost 0, with 15 bases in between. There are 16 residues in the CDR3. CDR1 and CDR2 (germline): PRHDT, FYEKMQ (reference sequence). The sequencing sample was made of blood. The clonotype comes from a man in his thirties or forties in good health. The chain carries TRBV13 and TRBJ2-3; no clear D gene. The CDR3 loop reads CASSPRKGLSTDTQYF. DNA of the CDR3: TGTGCCAGCAGCCCCCGGAAGGGCTTAAGCACAGATACGCAGTATTTT.